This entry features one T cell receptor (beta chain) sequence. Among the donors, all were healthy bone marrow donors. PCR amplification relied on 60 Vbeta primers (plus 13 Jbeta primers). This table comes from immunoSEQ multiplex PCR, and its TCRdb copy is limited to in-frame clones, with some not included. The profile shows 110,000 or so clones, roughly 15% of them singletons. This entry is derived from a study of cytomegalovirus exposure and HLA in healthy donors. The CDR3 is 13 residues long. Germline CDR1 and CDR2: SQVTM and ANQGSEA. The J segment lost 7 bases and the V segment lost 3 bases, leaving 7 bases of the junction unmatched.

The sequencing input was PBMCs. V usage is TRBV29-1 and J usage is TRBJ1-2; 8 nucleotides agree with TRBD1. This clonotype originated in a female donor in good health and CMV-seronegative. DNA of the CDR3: TGCAGCGTTGACCCTTTAGACAGGGGTGGCTACACCTTC. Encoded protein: CSVDPLDRGGYTF.